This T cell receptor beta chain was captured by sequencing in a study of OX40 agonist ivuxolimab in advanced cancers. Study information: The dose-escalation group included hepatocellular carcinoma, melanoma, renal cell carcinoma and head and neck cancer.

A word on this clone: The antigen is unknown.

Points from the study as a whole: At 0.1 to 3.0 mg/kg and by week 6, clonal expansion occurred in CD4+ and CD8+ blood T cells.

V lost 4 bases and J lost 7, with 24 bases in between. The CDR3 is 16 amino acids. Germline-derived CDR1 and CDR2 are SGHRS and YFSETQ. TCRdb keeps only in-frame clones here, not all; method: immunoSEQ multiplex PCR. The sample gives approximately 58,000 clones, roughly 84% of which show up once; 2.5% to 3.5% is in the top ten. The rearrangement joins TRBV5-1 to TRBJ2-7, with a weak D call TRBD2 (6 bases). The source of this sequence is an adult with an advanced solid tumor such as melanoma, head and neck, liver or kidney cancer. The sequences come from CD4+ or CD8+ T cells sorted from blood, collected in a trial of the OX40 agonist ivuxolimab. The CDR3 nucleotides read TGCGCCAGCAGCCCAGGCACGTCGGGAGAATCGGGGGAGCAGTACTTC. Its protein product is CASSPGTSGESGEQYF.